This TCR beta chain came from a study of T cell responses to AZD1222 COVID-19 vaccine. Of note for this clone: Its antigen is still unknown.

The CDR3 consists of 14 residues. Trimming cost V 7 bases and J 6 bases, with 19 bases left between them. The germline CDR1 and CDR2 sequences are SGHDT and YYEEEE. The assay was immunoSEQ multiplex PCR, and TCRdb's table has in-frame clones only and misses some. The sample includes about 98,000 clones, roughly 80% of them seen just once. Study-level findings and limits: Most donors were white British, females outnumbered males, and clonal diversity was possibly underestimated.

This TCR derives from an adult in good health. The material sequenced was peripheral blood, taken on day 0 of AZD1222 vaccination. V usage is TRBV5-6 and J usage is TRBJ1-1, with no clear D. CDR3 DNA sequence: TGTGCCAGCCAGCGAAGGATCCTACGGGCTGAAGCTTTCTTT. It is translated as CASQRRILRAEAFF.